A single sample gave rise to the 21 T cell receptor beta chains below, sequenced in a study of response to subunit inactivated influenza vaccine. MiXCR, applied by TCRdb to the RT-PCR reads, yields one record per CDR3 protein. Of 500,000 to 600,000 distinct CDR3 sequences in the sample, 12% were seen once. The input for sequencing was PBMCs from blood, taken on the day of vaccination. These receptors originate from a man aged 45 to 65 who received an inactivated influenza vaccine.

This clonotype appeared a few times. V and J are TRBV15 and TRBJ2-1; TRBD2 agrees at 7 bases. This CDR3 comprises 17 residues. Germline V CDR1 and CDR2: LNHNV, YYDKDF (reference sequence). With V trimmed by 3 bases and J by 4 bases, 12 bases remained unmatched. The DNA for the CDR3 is TGTGCCACCAGCAGGGCGCGGGAGCGGGACCTATACAATGAGCAGTTCTTC. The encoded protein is CATSRARERDLYNEQFF.

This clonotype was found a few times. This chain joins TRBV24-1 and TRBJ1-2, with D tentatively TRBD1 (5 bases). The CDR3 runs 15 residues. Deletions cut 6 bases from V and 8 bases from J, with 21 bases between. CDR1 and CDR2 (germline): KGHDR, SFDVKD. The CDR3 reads CATSRSGDRPSGYTF. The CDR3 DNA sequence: TGTGCCACCAGTCGTTCGGGGGACCGACCCTCAGGCTACACCTTC.

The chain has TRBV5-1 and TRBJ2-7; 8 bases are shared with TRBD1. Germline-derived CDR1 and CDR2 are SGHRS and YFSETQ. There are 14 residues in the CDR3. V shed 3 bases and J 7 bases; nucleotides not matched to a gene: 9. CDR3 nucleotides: TGCGCCAGCAGCTCCTCAGGGGGCAAAGGGGAGCAGTACTTC. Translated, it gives CASSSSGGKGEQYF.

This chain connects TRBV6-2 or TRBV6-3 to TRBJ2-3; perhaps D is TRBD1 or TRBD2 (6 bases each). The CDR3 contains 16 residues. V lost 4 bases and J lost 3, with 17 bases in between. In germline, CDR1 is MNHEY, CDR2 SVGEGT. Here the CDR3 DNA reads TGTGCCAGCAGTTGGAGGACAGTCGGGGGAACAGATACGCAGTATTTT. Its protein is CASSWRTVGGTDTQYF.

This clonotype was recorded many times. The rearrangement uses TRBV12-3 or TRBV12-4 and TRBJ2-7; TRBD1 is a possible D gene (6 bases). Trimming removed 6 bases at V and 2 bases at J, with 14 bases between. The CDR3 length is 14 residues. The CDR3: CASSPRDIPYEQYF. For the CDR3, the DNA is TGTGCCAGCAGCCCCAGGGACATTCCCTACGAGCAGTACTTC.

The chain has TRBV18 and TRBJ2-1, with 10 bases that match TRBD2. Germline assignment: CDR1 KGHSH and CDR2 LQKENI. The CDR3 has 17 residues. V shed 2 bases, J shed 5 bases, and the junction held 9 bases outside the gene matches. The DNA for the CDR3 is TGTGCCAGCTCACCATCGAGGGGAGCGGGAGGGGACAATGAGCAGTTCTTC. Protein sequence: CASSPSRGAGGDNEQFF.

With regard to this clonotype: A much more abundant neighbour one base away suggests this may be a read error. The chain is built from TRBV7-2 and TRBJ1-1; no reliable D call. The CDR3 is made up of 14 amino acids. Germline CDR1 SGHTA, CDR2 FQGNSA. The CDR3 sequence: CASSLAVVGTGAFF. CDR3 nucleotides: TGTGCCAGCAGCTTAGCGGTGGTCGGCACTGGAGCTTTCTTT.

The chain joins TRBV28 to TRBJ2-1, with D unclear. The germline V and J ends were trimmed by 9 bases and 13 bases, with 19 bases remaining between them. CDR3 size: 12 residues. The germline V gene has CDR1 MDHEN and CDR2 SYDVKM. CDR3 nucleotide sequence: TGTGCCAGTCTTGCTTGGTCGGCCACACAGTTCTTC. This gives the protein CASLAWSATQFF. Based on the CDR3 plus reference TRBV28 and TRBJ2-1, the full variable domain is DVKVTQSSRYLVKRTGEKVFLECVQDMDHENMFWYRQDPGLGLRLIYFSYDVKMKEKGDIPEGYSVSREKKERFSLILESASTNQTSMYLCASLAWSATQFFGPGTRLTVL.

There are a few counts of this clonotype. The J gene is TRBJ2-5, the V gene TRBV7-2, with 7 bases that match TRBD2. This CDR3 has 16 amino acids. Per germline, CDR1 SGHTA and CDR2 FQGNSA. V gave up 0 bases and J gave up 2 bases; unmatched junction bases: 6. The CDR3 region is CASSLAYGSGQETQYF. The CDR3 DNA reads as TGTGCCAGCAGCTTAGCGTATGGTAGCGGGCAAGAGACCCAGTACTTC.

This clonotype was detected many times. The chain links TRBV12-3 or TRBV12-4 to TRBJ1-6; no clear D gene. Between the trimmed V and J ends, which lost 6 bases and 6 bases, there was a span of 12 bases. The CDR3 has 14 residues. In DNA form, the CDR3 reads TGTGCCAGCAGCTTAACGTATCCTAATTCACCCCTCCACTTT. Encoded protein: CASSLTYPNSPLHF.

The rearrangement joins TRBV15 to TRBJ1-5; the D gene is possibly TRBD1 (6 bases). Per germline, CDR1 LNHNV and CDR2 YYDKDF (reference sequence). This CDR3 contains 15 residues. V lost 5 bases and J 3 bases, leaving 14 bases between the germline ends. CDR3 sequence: CATSPTRGYNQPQHF. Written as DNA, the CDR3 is TGTGCCACCAGCCCTACCAGGGGCTACAATCAGCCCCAGCATTTT.

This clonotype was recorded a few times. The CDR3 spells CATRTSNTSEASGGWFAETQYF. The CDR3 DNA follows: TGCGCCACCCGAACGTCGAATACTAGTGAGGCTAGCGGGGGGTGGTTTGCGGAGACCCAGTACTTC. The chain is built from TRBV10-2 and TRBJ2-5, with TRBD2 matching 11 bases. Germline-derived CDR1 and CDR2 are WSHSY and SAAADI. This CDR3 spans 22 amino acids. The J segment lost 5 bases and the V segment lost 10 bases, leaving 33 bases of the junction unmatched.

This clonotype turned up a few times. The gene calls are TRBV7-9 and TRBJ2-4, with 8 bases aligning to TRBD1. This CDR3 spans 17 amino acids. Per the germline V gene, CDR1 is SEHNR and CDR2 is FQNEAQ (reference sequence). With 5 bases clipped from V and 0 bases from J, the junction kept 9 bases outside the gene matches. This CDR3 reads CASSPPLTGVAKNIQYF. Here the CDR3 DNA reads TGTGCCAGCAGCCCCCCTTTGACAGGGGTAGCCAAAAACATTCAGTACTTC.

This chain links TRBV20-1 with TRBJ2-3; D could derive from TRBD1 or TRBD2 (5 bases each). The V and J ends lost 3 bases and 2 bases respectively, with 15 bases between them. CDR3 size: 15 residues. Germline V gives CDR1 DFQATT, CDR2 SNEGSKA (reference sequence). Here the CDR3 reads CSASDGAGTTDTQYF. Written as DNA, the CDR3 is TGCAGTGCTAGTGACGGGGCAGGGACCACAGATACGCAGTATTTT.

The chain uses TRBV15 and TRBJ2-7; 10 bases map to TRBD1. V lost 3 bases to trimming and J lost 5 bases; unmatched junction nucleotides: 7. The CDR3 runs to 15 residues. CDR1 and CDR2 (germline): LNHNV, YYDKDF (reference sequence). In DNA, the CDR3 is TGTGCCACCAGCAGCGGGAGGGGACAGGGGAACGAGCAGTACTTC. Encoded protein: CATSSGRGQGNEQYF.

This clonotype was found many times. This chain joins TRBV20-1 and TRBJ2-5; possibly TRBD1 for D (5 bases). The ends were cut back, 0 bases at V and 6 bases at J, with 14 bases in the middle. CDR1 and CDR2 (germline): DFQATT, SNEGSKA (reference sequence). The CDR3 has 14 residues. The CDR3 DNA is TGCAGTGCTAGAGATTATGGACACGGGCAGACCCAGTACTTC. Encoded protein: CSARDYGHGQTQYF.

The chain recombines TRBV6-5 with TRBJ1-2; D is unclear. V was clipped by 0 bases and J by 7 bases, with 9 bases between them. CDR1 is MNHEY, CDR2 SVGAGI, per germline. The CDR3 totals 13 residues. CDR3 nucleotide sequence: TGTGCCAGCAGTTACTCGTTCGAGGGTGGCTACACCTTC. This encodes CASSYSFEGGYTF.

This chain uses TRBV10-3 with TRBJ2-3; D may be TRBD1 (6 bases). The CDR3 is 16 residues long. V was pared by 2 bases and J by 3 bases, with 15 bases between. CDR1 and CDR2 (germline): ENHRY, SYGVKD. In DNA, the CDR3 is TGTGCCATCAGTGAGGGTGGGGGCCTTCGAACAGATACGCAGTATTTT. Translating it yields CAISEGGGLRTDTQYF.

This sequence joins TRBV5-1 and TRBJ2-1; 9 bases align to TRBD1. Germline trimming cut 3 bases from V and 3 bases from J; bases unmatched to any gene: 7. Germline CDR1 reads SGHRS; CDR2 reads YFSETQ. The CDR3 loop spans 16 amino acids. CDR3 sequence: CASSSFTGQGYNEQFF. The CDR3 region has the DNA TGCGCCAGCAGCTCATTTACGGGACAGGGCTACAATGAGCAGTTCTTC.

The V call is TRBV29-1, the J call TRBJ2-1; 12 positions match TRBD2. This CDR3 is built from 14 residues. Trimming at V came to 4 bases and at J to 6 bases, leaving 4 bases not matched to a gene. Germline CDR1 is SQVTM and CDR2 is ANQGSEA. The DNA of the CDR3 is TGCAGCGTTGGTCTAGCGGGAGGGGGCAATGAGCAGTTCTTC. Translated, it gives CSVGLAGGGNEQFF.

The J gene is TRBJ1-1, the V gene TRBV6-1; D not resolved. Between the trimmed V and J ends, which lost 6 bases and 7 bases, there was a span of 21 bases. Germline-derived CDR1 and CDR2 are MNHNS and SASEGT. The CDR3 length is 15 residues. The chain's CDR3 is CASSDLGMSGLEAFF. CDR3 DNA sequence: TGTGCCAGCAGCGACCTTGGCATGTCAGGACTTGAAGCTTTCTTT.